A selection of T cell receptor beta chains follows, all from one sample in a study of T-cell reconstitution after alpha-beta-depleted transplantation in children. TCRdb reprocessed the PCR reads with MiXCR, giving one entry per CDR3 protein. The table records about 980,000 distinct CDR3 sequences, roughly 29% of them present only once. Material: PBMCs, mostly from graft donor cells, obtained 360 days after TCRalphabeta/CD19-depleted stem cell transplant. The receptors were gathered from a boy in the first two years of life who had a stem cell transplant for SCID, so the T cells may come from the graft donor. The CDR3 runs from the conserved cysteine through the conserved F or W. D genes are given only for firm matches. Size is omitted from some rows. Given values are once, few, many or a class for expanded clones.

J,V,size,D,DNA,CDR3
TRBJ1-1,TRBV12-3/TRBV12-4,few,.,TGTGCCAGCGGTCCTTCGACACGTACTGAAGCTTTCTTT,CASGPSTRTEAFF
TRBJ2-7,TRBV10-3,.,.,TGTGCCACAACAGAGCTCTACGAGCAGTACTTC,CATTELYEQYF
TRBJ1-1,TRBV19,few,TRBD1,TGTGCCAGTAGTCACGTCCCAGGGGGTAAGTTAGAAGCTTTCTTT,CASSHVPGGKLEAFF
TRBJ2-1,TRBV7-2,.,.,TGTGCCAGCAGCTTGGGACTGACCACTGAGCAGTTCTTC,CASSLGLTTEQFF
TRBJ2-1,TRBV27,.,TRBD2,TGTGCCAGCAGTTTAGAGGGACTAGCGGGGGGCAATGAGCAGTTCTTC,CASSLEGLAGGNEQFF
TRBJ2-2,TRBV7-3,few,TRBD1,TGTGCCAGCAGCCCAGGGACAGGCCGGGAGCTGTTTTTT,CASSPGTGRELFF
TRBJ2-7,TRBV4-2,.,.,TGTGCCAGCAGCCAAGATTGGGCAGTCCCCTGGTACGAGCAGTACTTC,CASSQDWAVPWYEQYF
TRBJ2-2,TRBV5-1,few,TRBD1,TGCGCCAGCAGCTTGGCCTCGACAGGGGGAAGCGGCGGGGAGCTGTTTTTT,CASSLASTGGSGGELFF
TRBJ1-4,TRBV6-1,.,.,TGTGCCAGCAGACCCCGGGCTAATGAAAAACTGTTTTTT,CASRPRANEKLFF
TRBJ2-3,TRBV12-3/TRBV12-4,.,.,TGTGCCAGCACCCCCTGGGGAGACACAGATACGCAGTATTTT,CASTPWGDTDTQYF
TRBJ2-5,TRBV7-2,.,.,TGTGCCAGCAGCTTAGAGTGGCTGGAGGAGACCCAGTACTTC,CASSLEWLEETQYF
TRBJ2-7,TRBV5-1,.,.,TGCGCCAGCAGCCCCGGGACCGATGACTACGAGCAGTACTTC,CASSPGTDDYEQYF
TRBJ2-7,TRBV6-1,few,.,TGTGCCAGCACCCAACCACGGCCTTCCTACGAGCAGTACTTC,CASTQPRPSYEQYF
TRBJ2-1,TRBV6-1,.,.,TGTGCCAGCAGTCCCAATTGGGGAGTGGTCGATGAGCAGTTCTTC,CASSPNWGVVDEQFF
TRBJ2-3,TRBV9,.,TRBD2,TGTGCCAGCAGCCCCCGACTAGCGAGGGAGGAAGATACGCAGTATTTT,CASSPRLAREEDTQYF
TRBJ1-5,TRBV20-1,few,.,TGCAGTGCTAGCTGGGGCAGGGGCGATCAGCCCCAGCATTTT,CSASWGRGDQPQHF
TRBJ2-2,TRBV6-5,.,.,TGTGCCAGCAGTGCGCGGGTAACTAACACCGGGGAGCTGTTTTTT,CASSARVTNTGELFF
TRBJ2-1,TRBV5-1,.,TRBD1,TGCGCCAGCAGCTTGGAAGCGCGACAGGGGATATGGGAGCAGTTCTTC,CASSLEARQGIWEQFF
TRBJ2-7,TRBV19,many,.,TGTGCCAGTAGTATTGGTTCATACGAGCAGTACTTC,CASSIGSYEQYF
TRBJ1-2,TRBV15,few,.,TGTGCCACCAGCAAGCTCCCCCCGTGGGCAGGCAATGGCTACACCTTC,CATSKLPPWAGNGYTF
TRBJ2-7,TRBV7-6,.,.,TGTGCCAGCAGCTTAGTGACGGGACCGATAACCTACGAGCAGTACTTC,CASSLVTGPITYEQYF
TRBJ2-1,TRBV20-1,.,.,TGCAGTGCTAGAAGGCCCGTTTACAATGAGCAGTTCTTC,CSARRPVYNEQFF
TRBJ2-3,TRBV7-6,.,.,TGTGCCAGCAGCTTAGTGGGCAGGGACCGCACAGATACGCAGTATTTT,CASSLVGRDRTDTQYF
TRBJ1-2,TRBV7-2,.,.,TGTGCCAGCAGCCCGACGTCCGCAGGCTACACCTTC,CASSPTSAGYTF
TRBJ1-1,TRBV27,.,.,TGTGCCAGCAGTTTTTATGCCGCCCATGAAGCTTTCTTT,CASSFYAAHEAFF
TRBJ2-5,TRBV5-6,.,TRBD1,TGTGCCAGCAGCTTTGGACAGGGGTACCCCTTAGCGGGCCAAGAGACCCAGTACTTC,CASSFGQGYPLAGQETQYF
TRBJ2-7,TRBV5-1,few,.,TGCGCCAGCAGCTTGGGAGGTGACTGGACCTACGAGCAGTACTTC,CASSLGGDWTYEQYF
TRBJ2-4,TRBV12-3/TRBV12-4,.,TRBD1,TGTGCCAGCAGCCTTCGGACAGGGGGCATCGAAAACATTCAGTACTTC,CASSLRTGGIENIQYF
TRBJ2-5,TRBV6-2/TRBV6-3,few,TRBD2,TGTGCCAGCAGCCGACTAGCCCTAGGGGAGACCCAGTACTTC,CASSRLALGETQYF
TRBJ2-1,TRBV6-5,many,.,TGTGCCAGCAGTTACTCGTTACGGGTGGTGGACAATGAGCAGTTCTTC,CASSYSLRVVDNEQFF
TRBJ2-5,TRBV3-1,.,.,TGTGCCAGCAGCCTAGCCCCGGGGGCTGGGGGAGAGACCCAGTACTTC,CASSLAPGAGGETQYF
TRBJ1-1,TRBV27,few,.,TGTGCCAGCAGGCCAAGGACGGTGAACACTGAAGCTTTCTTT,CASRPRTVNTEAFF
TRBJ2-5,TRBV14,.,.,TGTGCCAGCAGCCCCATCCCCCAGGGGTTTGGAGAGACCCAGTACTTC,CASSPIPQGFGETQYF
TRBJ2-1,TRBV15,.,.,TGTGCCACCAGCAGAGATTTGATGAGCTCCTACAATGAGCAGTTCTTC,CATSRDLMSSYNEQFF
TRBJ2-1,TRBV30,few,TRBD1,TGTGCCTGGAGCGGACAGGGGCTTTCCTACAATGAGCAGTTCTTC,CAWSGQGLSYNEQFF
TRBJ2-3,TRBV25-1,.,TRBD1,TGTGCCAGCAGTGAATTCCCGGGACAGGGACCAGATACGCAGTATTTT,CASSEFPGQGPDTQYF
TRBJ2-3,TRBV7-8,once,TRBD1,TGTGCCAGCAGCTTATTGTTCGCGGGACAGGGGGCAGATACGCAGTATTTT,CASSLLFAGQGADTQYF
TRBJ2-7,TRBV12-3/TRBV12-4,few,TRBD1,TGTGCCGATAGTCCGGGACAGGGTACCTACGAGCAGTACTTC,CADSPGQGTYEQYF
TRBJ1-2,TRBV6-5,.,.,TGTGTCAGCAGTCGGACCCCCAATGGCTACACGTTC,CVSSRTPNGYTF
TRBJ2-7,TRBV4-1,.,.,TGCGCCAGCAGCCCCAGATCCAGGGGGGACTCCTACGAGCAGTACTTC,CASSPRSRGDSYEQYF
TRBJ1-1,TRBV7-6,.,.,TGTGCCAGCAGCTTACTTACGGAGGCAGAAGCTTTCTTT,CASSLLTEAEAFF
TRBJ2-4,TRBV20-1,few,TRBD1,TGCAGTGCTGGGAACACAGGGGTGGACAAAAACATTCAGTACTTC,CSAGNTGVDKNIQYF
TRBJ2-1,TRBV11-1,.,TRBD1,TGTGCCAGCACCTGGGGAACGGGACAGATCTACAATGAGCAGTTCTTC,CASTWGTGQIYNEQFF
TRBJ2-7,TRBV12-3/TRBV12-4,few,.,TGTGCCAGCAGCTCCCGGGGCCGCTCCTACGAGCAGTACTTC,CASSSRGRSYEQYF
TRBJ2-1,TRBV20-1,few,TRBD1,TGCAGTGCCGATGACAGGGCCCCCTACAATGAGCAGTTCTTC,CSADDRAPYNEQFF
TRBJ2-3,TRBV20-1,few,.,TGCAGTGCCTGGCAGACAAGCACAGATACGCAGTATTTT,CSAWQTSTDTQYF
TRBJ2-5,TRBV20-1,.,TRBD2,TGCAGTGCCCCTATAGCGGGGGGCCTCCTGAAGGTTGAGGTTCAGTACTTC,CSAPIAGGLLKVEVQYF
TRBJ1-2,TRBV3-1,few,.,TGTGCCAGCAGCCACGGGGGGCGCAACTATGGCTACACCTTC,CASSHGGRNYGYTF
TRBJ2-1,TRBV6-2/TRBV6-3,few,TRBD1,TGTGCCAGCAGGCGGATACGGGACAGGGGGCTTAGTGAGCAGTTCTTC,CASRRIRDRGLSEQFF
TRBJ1-3,TRBV12-3/TRBV12-4,few,TRBD1,TGTGCCAGCAGTCTAGGACAGGGGACAAACACCATATATTTT,CASSLGQGTNTIYF
TRBJ2-7,TRBV9,few,TRBD2,TGTGCCAGCAGCGTAGGTGGGACTAGCGCGTACGAGCAGTACTTC,CASSVGGTSAYEQYF
TRBJ2-1,TRBV4-1,.,TRBD2,TGCGCCAGCAGCCAAGATGGACTAGCGGGGACTTCATCCTACAATGAGCAGTTCTTC,CASSQDGLAGTSSYNEQFF
TRBJ2-3,TRBV2,.,.,TGTGCCAGCAGCGTGACAGGCACAGATACGCAGTATTTT,CASSVTGTDTQYF